A selection of T cell receptor beta chains follows, all from one sample in a study of cytomegalovirus exposure and HLA in healthy donors. Sequencing used immunoSEQ multiplex PCR; TCRdb keeps in-frame clones, though not all of them. Counted here are roughly 100,000 clones, roughly 78% occurring once; the ten biggest clones make up around 3%. The specimen was PBMCs. The receptor set was obtained from a woman in her forties in good health and CMV-seronegative. Both conserved end residues are trimmed from each CDR3.

ARSGTANTGELF	TRBJ2-2	TRBV7-9
ASSLGQRGYEQY	TRBJ2-7	TRBV27
ASSQQGVGYGYT	TRBJ1-2	TRBV7-9
ASSGGLAGGYADTQY	TRBJ2-3	TRBV9
ASRGGIWNTEAF	TRBJ1-1	TRBV5-6
ASSSDRITNEKLF	TRBJ1-4	TRBV7-8
ASSRSGLNTDTQY	TRBJ2-3	TRBV2
ASSPGTLNEQF	TRBJ2-1	TRBV4-3
ATEGSSREQY	TRBJ2-7	TRBV28
ASSVTSGATYEQY	TRBJ2-7	TRBV28
ASSRDTRSYEQY	TRBJ2-7	TRBV19
ASSLKSTGYTEAF	TRBJ1-1	TRBV7-2
SAGAYEQY	TRBJ2-7	TRBV20-1
ASSWTGGTGELF	TRBJ2-2	TRBV6-5
AAARGSGTDTQY	TRBJ2-3	TRBV6-1
ASSLQRYEQY	TRBJ2-7	TRBV28
ASSVATGGADEQY	NA	TRBV7-8
ASRRGLGSTEAF	TRBJ1-1	TRBV6-5
ASSLSPSYYEQY	TRBJ2-7	TRBV7-2
ASSPQQGETEAF	TRBJ1-1	TRBV4-3
ASSEKGTLLD	TRBJ2-3	TRBV2
ASGTGGRRGNQPQH	TRBJ1-5	TRBV2
ASSTRTGISYEQY	TRBJ2-7	TRBV28
ASSLLTGVYEQY	TRBJ2-7	TRBV7-2
ASSVLGATEAF	TRBJ1-1	TRBV2
ASSLIPTGPYEQY	TRBJ2-7	TRBV27
ASAGPSSYNEQF	TRBJ2-1	TRBV19
ATSREEGNTEAF	TRBJ1-1	TRBV15
ASSLRGPNTEAF	TRBJ1-1	TRBV5-4
ASSRTSGEETQY	TRBJ2-5	TRBV6-5
ASSLVTAANTGELF	TRBJ2-2	TRBV5-1
ASRERAGGFYNEQF	TRBJ2-1	TRBV11-2
AWSTGLPNTEAF	TRBJ1-1	TRBV30
ASSPGLAVPNEQF	TRBJ2-1	TRBV19
ASSQAGLEAF	TRBJ1-1	TRBV4-3
ASSLEQGATYEQY	NA	TRBV7-2
ASSPETGGDTEAF	TRBJ1-1	TRBV5-1
ASSLGDINQPQH	TRBJ1-5	TRBV5-6
ASSLLTGSGTGELF	TRBJ2-2	TRBV5-1
SSSFEGLGDYGYT	TRBJ1-2	TRBV7-9
ATSRERGLRTDTQY	TRBJ2-3	TRBV15
ASRTTTGRQY	TRBJ2-3	TRBV7-8
ASSYSTGGDTEAF	TRBJ1-1	TRBV6-5
ASSQDFREAF	TRBJ1-1	TRBV14
ASRLVRTGLLEQF	TRBJ2-1	TRBV27
ASSPGTGNTEAF	TRBJ1-1	TRBV5-1
ASSLDLAGGRTDTQY	TRBJ2-3	TRBV5-4
ASSQAGTSGGAYNEQF	TRBJ2-1	TRBV4-1
ASSLGLYNEQF	TRBJ2-1	TRBV5-1
ASSLRDSVYNEQF	TRBJ2-1	TRBV7-2
AWDDGTYEQY	TRBJ2-7	TRBV30
ASSLEGQENTGELF	TRBJ2-2	TRBV5-1
ASSSPGQGETQY	TRBJ2-5	TRBV6-5
ASSVGGLGNEQY	TRBJ2-7	TRBV5-4
ASSLAVGAGGYEQY	TRBJ2-7	TRBV5-1
ASKGGETQY	TRBJ2-5	TRBV19
AWGYRVVSTDTQY	TRBJ2-3	TRBV30
ASSWGQAEQY	TRBJ2-7	TRBV7-2
ASSPGGDEQY	TRBJ2-7	TRBV5-6
ASSLSREESNQPQH	TRBJ1-5	TRBV5-6